This paragraph reports one T cell receptor beta chain. What it recognizes is unknown. The record originates from a study of cytomegalovirus exposure and HLA in healthy donors. Overall study context: Researchers previously reported finding more than 100 million unique TCR beta sequences from approximately 190 million T cells. Findings of the study overall: Among TCR beta chains, those listed as cytomegalovirus-associated numbered under 200. Most CMV-associated TCR beta chains appeared HLA-restricted in a later analysis.

The CDR3 sequence is 14 residues long. Trimming took 9 bases from V and 1 from J, leaving 15 bases between them. Germline V lookup: CDR1 LNHDA, CDR2 SQIVND (reference sequence). The primer mix had 60 Vbeta and 13 Jbeta primers. Original processing methods: There were around 77 million unique TCR beta chains by a later count, and 10 million to 12 million of them were shared. The table came from immunoSEQ multiplex PCR; TCRdb's copy has only in-frame clones and leaves some out. The V and J calls and clone size were taken over from that table, and D and trimming were inferred from the DNA. The sample has some 180,000 clones, around 80% seen once.

The origin of this receptor is a man aged 35 to 55 in good health and CMV-seronegative. The material sequenced was PBMCs. This rearrangement joins TRBV19 to TRBJ1-1; D is perhaps TRBD1 (5 bases). CDR3 in amino acids: CASWARVTNTEAFF. The CDR3 region has the DNA TGTGCCAGCTGGGCCAGGGTGACGAACACTGAAGCTTTCTTT. The full variable domain, completed using reference TRBV19 and TRBJ1-1, is DGGITQSPKYLFRKEGQNVTLSCEQNLNHDAMYWYRQDPGQGLRLIYYSQIVNDFQKGDIAEGYSVSREKKESFPLTVTSAQKNPTAFYLCASWARVTNTEAFFGQGTRLTVV.